The 20 T cell receptor beta chains below were found in one sample sequenced in a study of T cell responses to AZD1222 COVID-19 vaccine (dated by TCRdb to the early 2020s). Read against the paper, the sample's time point label means: baseline before first vaccination. Library creation used the immunoSEQ multiplex PCR assay. As stored in TCRdb, this immuneACCESS dataset retains in-frame rearrangements with V and J assigned. A fraction of the clones does not appear; measured against another copy, unresolved V genes explain less than half of the discrepancy, and the remainder lacks a known reason. The sample data list more than 100,000 clones, and 88% of these were observed just once. 4.5% to 6% of the sample is taken by the ten largest. The sample in question was peripheral blood, obtained on day 0 of AZD1222 vaccination. These receptors were obtained from an adult in good health.

This chain connects TRBV5-4 to TRBJ2-1; maybe TRBD1 (5 bases). The germline V and J ends were trimmed by 3 bases and 3 bases, with 16 bases remaining between them. CDR1 SGHNT and CDR2 YYREEE come from the germline V gene (reference sequence). CDR3 length equals 16 residues. The CDR3 DNA reads TGTGCCAGCAGCTACCCGGACATTTACCTCTACAATGAGCAGTTCTTC. It codes for CASSYPDIYLYNEQFF.

This chain connects TRBV12-3 or TRBV12-4 to TRBJ1-6; D might be TRBD1 (6 bases). V was cut by 6 bases and J by 11 bases, with 11 bases left in between. The CDR3 consists of 12 residues. The CDR3 DNA follows: TGTGCCAGCAGCCTGGGGACACCACCCCTCCACTTT. It translates to CASSLGTPPLHF.

The CDR3 coding sequence is TGTGCCAGCAGTGCGCAGGTGAATTCACCCCTCCACTTT. It translates to CASSAQVNSPLHF. The V and J genes are TRBV25-1 and TRBJ1-6, with unresolved D. The germline V and J ends were trimmed by 4 bases and 7 bases, with 8 bases remaining between them. Germline-derived CDR1 and CDR2 are MGHDK and SYGVNS. The CDR3 covers 13 residues.

The J gene is TRBJ2-1, the V gene TRBV7-2; the match to TRBD1 covers 9 bases. Germline trimming cut 3 bases from V and 9 bases from J; bases unmatched to any gene: 12. Germline CDR1 reads SGHTA; CDR2 reads FQGNSA. The CDR3 length is 16 residues. The CDR3 region has the DNA TGTGCCAGCAGCTTTCCGCCGGGACAGGGTGTTCCTGAGCAGTTCTTC. This translates into CASSFPPGQGVPEQFF.

The chain uses TRBV27 and TRBJ1-2, with 7 bases matching TRBD1. Trimming took 5 bases from V and 1 from J; bases not matched to a gene: 7. Germline V gene data show CDR1 as MNHEY and CDR2 as SMNVEV (reference sequence). This CDR3 is 15 amino acids long. CDR3 nucleotide sequence: TGTGCCAGCAGTACCCGGGACAGAGGTAACTATGGCTACACCTTC. Amino acid sequence: CASSTRDRGNYGYTF.

This clone was counted only a few times. The rearrangement uses TRBV7-3 and TRBJ2-3; D tentatively fits TRBD1 or TRBD2 (6 bases each). This CDR3 has 13 amino acids. The ends were cut back, 5 bases at V and 5 bases at J, with 11 bases in the middle. Germline-derived CDR1 and CDR2 are SGHTA and FQGTGA. Written as DNA, the CDR3 is TGTGCCAGCAGCACCGGGGGCGGAGATACGCAGTATTTT. It yields the protein CASSTGGGDTQYF. The entire variable domain, with the rest obtained from reference TRBV7-3 and TRBJ2-3, is as follows: GAGVSQTPSNKVTEKGKYVELRCDPISGHTALYWYRQSLGQGPEFLIYFQGTGAADDSGLPNDRFFAVRPEGSVSTLKIQRTERGDSAVYLCASSTGGGDTQYFGPGTRLTVL.

The sample holds one count of this clone. The chain joins TRBV5-1 to TRBJ1-1; 7 nucleotides match TRBD1. Trimming cost V 4 bases and J 3 bases; bases outside gene matches: 9. Germline V gene data show CDR1 as SGHRS and CDR2 as YFSETQ. The length of the CDR3 is 15 residues. CDR3 residues: CASSKDRVGDTEAFF. The CDR3 DNA is TGCGCCAGCAGCAAAGACAGGGTTGGGGACACTGAAGCTTTCTTT.

CDR3 sequence: CASSLHASGANYGYTF. In DNA, the CDR3 is TGTGCCAGCAGCTTGCATGCTTCTGGAGCTAACTATGGCTACACCTTC. The chain links TRBV5-5 to TRBJ1-2; D is ambiguous. Germline V gene data show CDR1 as SGHKS and CDR2 as YYEKEE (reference sequence). The V end lost 1 base, the J end lost 0 bases, and 13 bases lay between the germline ends. This CDR3 is 16 amino acids long.

The rearrangement joins TRBV6-5 to TRBJ1-5; D is perhaps TRBD1 (6 bases). There are 15 residues in the CDR3. Germline assignment: CDR1 MNHEY and CDR2 SVGAGI. Between the trimmed V and J ends, which lost 6 bases and 0 bases, there was a span of 12 bases. The CDR3: CASRPGHYSNQPQHF. CDR3 DNA sequence: TGTGCCAGCAGACCGGGACACTATAGCAATCAGCCCCAGCATTTT.

CDR3 loop: CASRAGFQPQHF. For the CDR3, the DNA is TGTGCCAGCCGTGCAGGTTTTCAGCCCCAGCATTTT. The chain has TRBV27 and TRBJ1-5; D is unclear. Trimming took 8 bases from V and 6 from J, leaving 11 bases between them. The CDR3 consists of 12 residues. Germline V gene sequence: CDR1 MNHEY, CDR2 SMNVEV (reference sequence).

The gene calls are TRBV12-3 or TRBV12-4 and TRBJ1-2; D ambiguous. The V gene lost 7 bases and the J gene lost 6 bases, with 15 bases spanning the gap. This CDR3 comprises 13 residues. The CDR3 sequence: CASTRRSTDGYTF. CDR3 bases: TGTGCCAGCACCCGGCGTTCGACCGATGGCTACACCTTC.

This chain connects TRBV7-2 to TRBJ2-3; 8 bases are shared with TRBD1. V shed 6 bases, J shed 0 bases, and the junction held 5 bases outside the gene matches. The CDR3 spans 15 residues. CDR1 and CDR2 (germline): SGHTA, FQGNSA. The DNA of the CDR3 is TGTGCCAGCAGGCGGACAGGGAGAAGCACAGATACGCAGTATTTT. This translates into CASRRTGRSTDTQYF. Full variable domain (missing parts from reference TRBV7-2 and TRBJ2-3): GAGVSQSPSNKVTEKGKDVELRCDPISGHTALYWYRQSLGQGLEFLIYFQGNSAPDKSGLPSDRFSAERTGGSVSTLTIQRTQQEDSAVYLCASRRTGRSTDTQYFGPGTRLTVL.

This chain connects TRBV3-1 (or the pseudogene TRBV3-2) to TRBJ2-1, with 8 bases that match TRBD1. The V gene end was trimmed by 2 bases and the J gene end by 7 bases; junction bases not matched to a gene: 13. The CDR3 sequence is 17 residues long. Germline values: CDR1 LGHDT, CDR2 YNNKEL (reference sequence). In nucleotides, the CDR3 is TGTGCCAGCAGCCAATGGGGGACAGGACCGGGGGATAATGAGCAGTTCTTC. Its translation: CASSQWGTGPGDNEQFF.

The chain carries TRBV12-3 or TRBV12-4 and TRBJ1-1; D call uncertain. CDR3 length: 11 amino acids. The germline V and J ends were trimmed by 5 bases and 7 bases, with 8 bases remaining between them. The CDR3 DNA reads TGTGCCAGCAGTCCACAGAGTGAAGCTTTCTTT. Encoded protein: CASSPQSEAFF.

The J gene is TRBJ2-1, the V gene TRBV6-5, with 8 nucleotides matching TRBD1. V was clipped by 8 bases and J by 11 bases; unmatched bases: 14. The CDR3 sequence is 14 residues long. CDR1 is MNHEY, CDR2 SVGAGI, per germline. The chain's CDR3 is CASGRDRTSQKQFF. DNA of the CDR3: TGTGCCAGCGGCCGGGACAGGACTTCTCAAAAGCAGTTCTTC.

V and J are TRBV4-3 and TRBJ1-2; D remains ambiguous. V dropped 0 bases and J dropped 0 bases, with 8 bases sitting between them. Germline CDR1 is LGHNA and CDR2 is YSLEER. CDR3 length: 15 residues. CDR3: CASSQDVRTNYGYTF. CDR3 sequence (DNA): TGCGCCAGCAGCCAAGATGTCAGGACTAACTATGGCTACACCTTC.

The chain joins TRBV29-1 to TRBJ1-2; D unclear. This CDR3 is built from 12 residues. With 7 bases removed from V and 0 bases from J, the gap between germline ends came to 9 bases. The germline V gene has CDR1 SQVTM and CDR2 ANQGSEA. The CDR3 DNA reads TGCAGCGCTGACGGTCCTAACTATGGCTACACCTTC. Translation: CSADGPNYGYTF.

CDR3 loop: CASSGTGAVKAFF. DNA of the CDR3: TGTGCCAGCAGTGGGACAGGGGCCGTTAAAGCTTTCTTT. The chain couples TRBV28 to TRBJ1-1; 10 bases are shared with TRBD1. With 5 bases clipped from V and 9 bases from J, the junction kept 6 bases outside the gene matches. This CDR3 has 13 residues. Germline V lookup: CDR1 MDHEN, CDR2 SYDVKM.

The chain couples TRBV3-1 (or the pseudogene TRBV3-2) to TRBJ2-1; no definite D call. There are 15 residues in the CDR3. Germline loops: CDR1 LGHDT, CDR2 YNNKEL (reference sequence). Trimming stripped 0 bases from V and 4 bases from J, with 10 bases between. The CDR3 nucleotides are TGTGCCAGCAGCCAAGACACCTTAACTTACAATGAGCAGTTCTTC. Translation gives CASSQDTLTYNEQFF.

This clone appeared a single time. The J gene is TRBJ1-1, the V gene TRBV3-1 (or the pseudogene TRBV3-2); 8 bases map to TRBD1. Germline V gives CDR1 LGHDT, CDR2 YNNKEL (reference sequence). Trimming cost V 1 base and J 3 bases; bases outside gene matches: 4. CDR3 size: 15 residues. CDR3 amino acids: CASSQADRAYTEAFF. CDR3 DNA sequence: TGTGCCAGCAGCCAAGCGGACAGGGCATACACTGAAGCTTTCTTT.